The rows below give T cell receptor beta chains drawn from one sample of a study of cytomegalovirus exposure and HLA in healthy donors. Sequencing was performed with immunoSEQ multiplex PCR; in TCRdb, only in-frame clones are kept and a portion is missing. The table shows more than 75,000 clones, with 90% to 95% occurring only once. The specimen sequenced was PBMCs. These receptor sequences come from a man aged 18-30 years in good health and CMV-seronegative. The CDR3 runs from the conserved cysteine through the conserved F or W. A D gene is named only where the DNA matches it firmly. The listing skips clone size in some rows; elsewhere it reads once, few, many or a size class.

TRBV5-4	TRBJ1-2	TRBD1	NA	TGTGCCAGCAGCTTGAGGACAGGTTATGGCTACACCTTC	CASSLRTGYGYTF
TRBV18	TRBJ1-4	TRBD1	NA	TGTGCCAGCTCACCTCGGGACAGGGACGGTGAAAAACTGTTTTTT	CASSPRDRDGEKLFF
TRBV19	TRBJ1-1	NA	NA	TGTGCCAGTAGCGTTGGGCGAGGGTACGTCACTGAAGCTTTCTTT	CASSVGRGYVTEAFF
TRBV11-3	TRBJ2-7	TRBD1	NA	TGTGCCAGCAGCTTAGTGGGACAGGTCTCCTACGAGCAGTACTTC	CASSLVGQVSYEQYF
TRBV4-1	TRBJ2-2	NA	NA	TGCGCCAGCAGCCCACGGGTCTCTCTCGCGAACACCGGGGAGCTGTTTTTT	CASSPRVSLANTGELFF
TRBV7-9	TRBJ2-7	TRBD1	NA	TGTGCCAGCAGCTCCCAACCGGGACAGGGCTCCTACGAGCAGTACTTC	CASSSQPGQGSYEQYF
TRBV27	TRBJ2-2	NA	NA	TGTGCCAGCAGTTCAGGGAACACCGGGGAGCTGTTTTTT	CASSSGNTGELFF
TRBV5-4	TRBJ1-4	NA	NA	TGTGCCAGCAGCGCCACCCGGACAGATGAAAAACTGTTTTTT	CASSATRTDEKLFF
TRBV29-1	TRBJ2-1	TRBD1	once	TGCAGCGTTGATGGCGGGACAGGCTACAATGAGCAGTTCTTC	CSVDGGTGYNEQFF
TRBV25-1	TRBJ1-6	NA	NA	TGTGCCAGCAACCAGGGGATTGAGTCACCCCTCCACTTT	CASNQGIESPLHF
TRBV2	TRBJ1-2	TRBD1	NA	TGTGCCAGCAGTTGGGGGGACAGGGGCTATGGCTACACCTTC	CASSWGDRGYGYTF
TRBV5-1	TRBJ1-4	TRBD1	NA	TGCGCCAGCGGCCCTGGGGACAGCCATAATGAAAAACTGTTTTTT	CASGPGDSHNEKLFF
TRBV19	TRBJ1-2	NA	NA	TGTGCCAGTACCTCGGGCAGGGTTGGTGGCTACACCTTC	CASTSGRVGGYTF
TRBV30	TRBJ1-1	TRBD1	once	TGTGCCTGGAGCACCGGGACAGCCTCGAACACTGAAGCTTTCTTT	CAWSTGTASNTEAFF
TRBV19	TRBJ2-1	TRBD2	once	TGTGCCAGTAGTCCAATTGGCGGGAGTCGAACCTACAATGAGCAGTTCTTC	CASSPIGGSRTYNEQFF
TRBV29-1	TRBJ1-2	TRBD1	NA	TGCAGCGTTGAAAAGGGTCAGGGGGGCTATGGCTACACCTTC	CSVEKGQGGYGYTF
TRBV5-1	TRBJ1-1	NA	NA	TGCGCCAGCAGCTTGTTACTGGGGCCAAACACTGAAGCTTTCTTT	CASSLLLGPNTEAFF
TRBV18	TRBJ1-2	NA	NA	TGTGCCAGCTCACCAGACATAATAGATGGCTACACCTTC	CASSPDIIDGYTF
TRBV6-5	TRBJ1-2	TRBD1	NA	TGTGCCAGCAGTAAAGGACAGGGCTTAGGCTACACCTTC	CASSKGQGLGYTF
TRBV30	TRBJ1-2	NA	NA	TGTGCCTGGAGTGTCCCGGGTATCCATGGCTACACCTTC	CAWSVPGIHGYTF
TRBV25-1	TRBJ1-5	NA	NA	TGTGCCAGCAGTGAATATGGAGGTACTAATCAGCCCCAGCATTTT	CASSEYGGTNQPQHF
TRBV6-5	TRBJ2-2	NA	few	TGTGCCAGCCGGCTAGCGAGCACCGGGGAGCTGTTTTTT	CASRLASTGELFF
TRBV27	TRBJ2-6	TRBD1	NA	TGTGCCAGCAGCTCCACAGGGGGCGCCTTCTCAACAGTTCCTGGGGCCAACGTCCTGACTTTC	CASSSTGGAFSTVPGANVLTF
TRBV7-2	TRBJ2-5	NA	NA	TGTGCCAGCAGCTTAGTATCATCACGAGGGGAGACCCAGTACTTC	CASSLVSSRGETQYF
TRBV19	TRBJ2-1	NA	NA	TGTGCCAGTAAGCGGCGGAGCTCCTACAATGAGCAGTTCTTC	CASKRRSSYNEQFF
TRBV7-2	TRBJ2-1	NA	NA	TGTGCCAGCAGCTTAGGACTAGGCAATGAGCAGTTCTTC	CASSLGLGNEQFF
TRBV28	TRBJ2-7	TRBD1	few	TGTGCCGGGTCGTTGGGACAGGGGTACGAGCAGTACTTC	CAGSLGQGYEQYF
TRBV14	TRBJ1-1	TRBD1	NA	TGTGCCAGCAGCCTACAGGGGATTGAAGCTTTCTTT	CASSLQGIEAFF
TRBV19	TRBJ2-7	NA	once	TGTGCCAGTAGTATCTTTCAGGGGAGACTAAGCTCCTACGAGCAGTACTTC	CASSIFQGRLSSYEQYF
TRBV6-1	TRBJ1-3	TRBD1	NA	TGTGCCAGCAGTGACACAGGGGGCGCGGACACCATATATTTT	CASSDTGGADTIYF
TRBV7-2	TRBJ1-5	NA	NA	TGTGCCAGCAGCGACAGGAGCAATCAGCCCCAGCATTTT	CASSDRSNQPQHF
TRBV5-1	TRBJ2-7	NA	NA	TGCGCCAGCCTCCCCGGAGCTAACTCCTACGAGCAGTACTTC	CASLPGANSYEQYF
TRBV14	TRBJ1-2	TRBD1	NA	TGTGCCAGCAGCCCGGGGACAGTCCATGGCTACACCTTC	CASSPGTVHGYTF
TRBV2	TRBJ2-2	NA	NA	TGTGCCAGCAGTGGAGTCCGAGCGAACACCGGGGAGCTGTTTTTT	CASSGVRANTGELFF
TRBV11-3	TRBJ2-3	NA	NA	TGTGCCAGCAGCTTGATGCTCGGTGGCACAGATACGCAGTATTTT	CASSLMLGGTDTQYF
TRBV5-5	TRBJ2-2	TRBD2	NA	TGTGCCAGCAGCCCTATACTAGCGGGAGGGCACACCGGGGAGCTGTTTTTT	CASSPILAGGHTGELFF
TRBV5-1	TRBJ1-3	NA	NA	TGCGCCAGCAGCTTGTATCCTGGAAACACCATATATTTT	CASSLYPGNTIYF
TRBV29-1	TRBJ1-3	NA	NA	TGCAGCGTTGATCGGATAGCAGCGACCCCAAACACCATATATTTT	CSVDRIAATPNTIYF
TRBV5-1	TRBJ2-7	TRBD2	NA	TGCGCCAGCAGCTTAGGGACTAGCGGGAGTGTTTCCTACGAGCAGTACTTC	CASSLGTSGSVSYEQYF
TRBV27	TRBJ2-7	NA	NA	TGTGCCAGCAGTCTACAGGGTTCGTACGAGCAGTACTTC	CASSLQGSYEQYF
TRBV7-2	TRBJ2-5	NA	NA	TGTGCCAGCAGCTTAGTGGGGATAGCGGAGCAAGAGACCCAGTACTTC	CASSLVGIAEQETQYF
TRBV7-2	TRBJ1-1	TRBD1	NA	TGTGCCAGCAGCCTTCAGGGGGACAGGGTACTTGAAGCTTTCTTT	CASSLQGDRVLEAFF
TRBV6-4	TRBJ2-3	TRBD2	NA	TGTGCCAGCAGTCCTGCTAGCGGGAGCGCAGATACGCAGTATTTT	CASSPASGSADTQYF
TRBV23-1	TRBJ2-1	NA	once	TGCGCCAGCAGTCTGAGCGAACAGGGACGCGGTGAGCAGTTCTTC	CASSLSEQGRGEQFF
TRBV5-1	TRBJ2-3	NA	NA	TGCGCCAGCAGCTTGTCTTCGGCGGCAGATACGCAGTATTTT	CASSLSSAADTQYF
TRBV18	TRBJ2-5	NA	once	TGTGCCAGCTCACTACTCAAAGAGACCCAGTACTTC	CASSLLKETQYF
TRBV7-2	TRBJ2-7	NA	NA	TGTGCCAGCAGCTTAGCAGAGTTCGAGCAGTACTTC	CASSLAEFEQYF
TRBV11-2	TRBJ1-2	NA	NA	TGTGCCAGCAGGCAGAACTATGGCTACACCTTC	CASRQNYGYTF
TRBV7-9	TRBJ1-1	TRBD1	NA	TGTGCCAGCAGCTTAACATTCGGGACAGGGCCGAACACTGAAGCTTTCTTT	CASSLTFGTGPNTEAFF
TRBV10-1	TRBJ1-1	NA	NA	TGCGCCAGCGGCTCAGACACCCCCTATGAAGCTTTCTTT	CASGSDTPYEAFF
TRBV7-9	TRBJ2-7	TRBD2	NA	TGTGCCAGCAGCTTAGGGTCGGGGACTACTGAAGACGAGCAGTACTTC	CASSLGSGTTEDEQYF
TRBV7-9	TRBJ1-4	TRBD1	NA	TGTGCCAGCAGCTTAGGACAGGGGGTCTTTGAAAAACTGTTTTTT	CASSLGQGVFEKLFF
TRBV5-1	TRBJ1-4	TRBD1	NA	TGCGCCAGCAGCTCACGGGACAGAAATGCAACTAATGAAAAACTGTTTTTT	CASSSRDRNATNEKLFF
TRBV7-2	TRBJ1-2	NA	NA	TGTGCCAGCAGCTTCCAGATCTATGGCTACACCTTC	CASSFQIYGYTF
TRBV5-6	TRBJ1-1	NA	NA	TGTGCCAGCAGCTTGGGGACACTGAACACTGAAGCTTTCTTT	CASSLGTLNTEAFF